A single T cell receptor (beta chain) is shown here with its context. The V gene's germline CDR1 is SGDLS and CDR2 YYNGEE. The V end lost 4 bases, the J end lost 5 bases, and 19 bases lay between the germline ends. This CDR3 is 15 amino acids long. The data were obtained in a study of blood T cell repertoires in COVID-19. Authors' methods: How many nucleated cells were present was estimated from reference gene primer amplification. Sequenced by immunoSEQ multiplex PCR; TCRdb stores in-frame clones only, minus some. V, J and clone size reflect that table, while D and trimming were determined from the DNA. The repertoire includes approximately 260,000 clones, 80% to 85% of them detected once, and about 3.4% sits in the top ten.

The chain is built from TRBV9 and TRBJ2-7; no definite D call. Input material: PBMCs or T cells enriched from blood (not recorded which). This clonotype originated in a man aged 50-59 years who had recovered from COVID-19. CDR3 sequence reads: CASSPSLKLYDEQYF. As DNA, the CDR3 is TGTGCCAGCAGCCCAAGCCTGAAACTATATGACGAGCAGTACTTC.